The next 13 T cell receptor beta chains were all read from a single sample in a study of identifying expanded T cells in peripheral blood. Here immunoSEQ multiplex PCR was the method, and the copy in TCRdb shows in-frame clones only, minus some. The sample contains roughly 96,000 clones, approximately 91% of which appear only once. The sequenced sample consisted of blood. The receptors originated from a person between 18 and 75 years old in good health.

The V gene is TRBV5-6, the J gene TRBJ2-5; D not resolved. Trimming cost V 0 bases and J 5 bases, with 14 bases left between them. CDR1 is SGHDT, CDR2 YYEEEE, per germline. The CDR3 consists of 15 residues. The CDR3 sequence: CASSLVTQSRETQYF. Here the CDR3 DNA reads TGTGCCAGCAGCTTGGTTACCCAGTCCAGGGAGACCCAGTACTTC.

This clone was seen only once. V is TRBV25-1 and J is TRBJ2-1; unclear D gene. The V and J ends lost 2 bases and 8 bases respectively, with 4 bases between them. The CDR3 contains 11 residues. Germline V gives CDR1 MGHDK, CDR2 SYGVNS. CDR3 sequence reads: CASSEGDEQFF. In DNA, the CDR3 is TGTGCCAGCAGTGAAGGTGATGAGCAGTTCTTC.

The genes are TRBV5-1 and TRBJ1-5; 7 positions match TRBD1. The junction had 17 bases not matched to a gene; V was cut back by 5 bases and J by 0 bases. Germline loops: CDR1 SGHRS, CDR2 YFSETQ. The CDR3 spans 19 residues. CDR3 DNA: TGCGCCAGCAGAAGTAACCGGGACAGTATACCCTATAGCAATCAGCCCCAGCATTTT. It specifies CASRSNRDSIPYSNQPQHF.

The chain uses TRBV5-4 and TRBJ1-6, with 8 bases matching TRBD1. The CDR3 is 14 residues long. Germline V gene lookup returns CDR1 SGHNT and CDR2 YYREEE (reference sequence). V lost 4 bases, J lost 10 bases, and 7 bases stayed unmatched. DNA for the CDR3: TGTGCCAGCAGCCTCCGACAGGGGAACTCACCCCTCCACTTT. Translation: CASSLRQGNSPLHF.

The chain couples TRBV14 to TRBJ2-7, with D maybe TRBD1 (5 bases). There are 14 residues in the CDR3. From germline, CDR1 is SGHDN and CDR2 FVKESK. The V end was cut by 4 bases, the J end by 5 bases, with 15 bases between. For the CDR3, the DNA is TGTGCCAGCAGCCCTAATCCCCTACAGGACGAGCAGTACTTC. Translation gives CASSPNPLQDEQYF.

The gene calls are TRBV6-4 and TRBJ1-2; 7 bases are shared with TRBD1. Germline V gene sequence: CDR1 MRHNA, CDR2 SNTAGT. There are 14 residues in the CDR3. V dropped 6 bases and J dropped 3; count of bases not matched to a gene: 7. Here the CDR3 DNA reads TGTGCCAGCAGAAAGACAGGGTCACACTATGGCTACACCTTC. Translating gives CASRKTGSHYGYTF.

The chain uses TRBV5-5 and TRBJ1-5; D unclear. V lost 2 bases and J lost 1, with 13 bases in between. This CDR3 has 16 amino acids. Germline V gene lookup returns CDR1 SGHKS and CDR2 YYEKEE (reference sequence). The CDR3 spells CASSFSLLGSNQPQHF. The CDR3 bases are TGTGCCAGCAGCTTTAGCCTCCTAGGCAGCAATCAGCCCCAGCATTTT.

CDR3 loop: CASSWDYANTGELFF. The CDR3 DNA follows: TGTGCCAGTAGTTGGGATTACGCGAACACCGGGGAGCTGTTTTTT. This chain uses TRBV19 with TRBJ2-2; D unresolved. Trimming pared 5 bases from V and 0 bases from J, leaving 10 bases between. CDR1 is LNHDA, CDR2 SQIVND, per germline (reference sequence). This CDR3 has 15 amino acids. The whole variable domain, remainder taken from reference TRBV19 and TRBJ2-2, is DGGITQSPKYLFRKEGQNVTLSCEQNLNHDAMYWYRQDPGQGLRLIYYSQIVNDFQKGDIAEGYSVSREKKESFPLTVTSAQKNPTAFYLCASSWDYANTGELFFGEGSRLTVL.

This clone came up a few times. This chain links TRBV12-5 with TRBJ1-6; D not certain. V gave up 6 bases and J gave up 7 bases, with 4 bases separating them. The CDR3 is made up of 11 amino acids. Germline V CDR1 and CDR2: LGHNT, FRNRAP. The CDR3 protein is CASGKNSPLHF. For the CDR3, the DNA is TGTGCTAGTGGCAAGAATTCACCCCTCCACTTT.

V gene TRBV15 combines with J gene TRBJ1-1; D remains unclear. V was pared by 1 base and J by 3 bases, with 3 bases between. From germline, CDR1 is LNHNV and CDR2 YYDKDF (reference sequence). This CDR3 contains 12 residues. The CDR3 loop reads CATSRVHTEAFF. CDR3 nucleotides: TGTGCCACCAGCAGAGTTCACACTGAAGCTTTCTTT.

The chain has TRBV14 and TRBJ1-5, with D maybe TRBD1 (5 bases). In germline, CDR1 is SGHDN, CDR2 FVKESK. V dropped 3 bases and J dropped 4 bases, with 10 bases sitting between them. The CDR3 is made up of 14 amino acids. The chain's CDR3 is CASSQRGENQPQHF. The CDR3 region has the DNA TGTGCCAGCAGCCAGAGAGGGGAAAATCAGCCCCAGCATTTT.

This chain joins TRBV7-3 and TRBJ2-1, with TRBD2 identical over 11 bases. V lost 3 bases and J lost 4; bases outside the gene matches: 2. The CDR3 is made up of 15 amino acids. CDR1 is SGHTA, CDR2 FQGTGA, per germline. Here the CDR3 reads CASSFSGREYNEQFF. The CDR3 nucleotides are TGTGCCAGCAGCTTTAGCGGGAGGGAATACAATGAGCAGTTCTTC.

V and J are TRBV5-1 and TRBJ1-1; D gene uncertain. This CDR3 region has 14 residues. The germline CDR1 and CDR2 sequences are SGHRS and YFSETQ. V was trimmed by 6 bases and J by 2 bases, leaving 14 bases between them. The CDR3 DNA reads TGCGCCAGCAAGGGTGGGTCGGTAAACACTGAAGCTTTCTTT. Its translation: CASKGGSVNTEAFF.